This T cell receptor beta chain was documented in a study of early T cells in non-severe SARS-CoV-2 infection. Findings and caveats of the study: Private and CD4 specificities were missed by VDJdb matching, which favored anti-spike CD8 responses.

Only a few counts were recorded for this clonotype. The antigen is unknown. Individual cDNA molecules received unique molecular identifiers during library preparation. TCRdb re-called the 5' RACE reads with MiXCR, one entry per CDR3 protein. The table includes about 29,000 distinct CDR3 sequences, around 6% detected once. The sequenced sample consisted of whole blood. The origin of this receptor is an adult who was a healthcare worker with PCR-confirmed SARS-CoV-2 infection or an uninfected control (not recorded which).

The CDR3 region has the DNA TGTGCCAGCAGCGCCGACAGGGACGAGGTAGATACGCAGTATTTT. As protein: CASSADRDEVDTQYF. The chain recombines TRBV11-1 with TRBJ2-3; TRBD1 aligns across 7 bases. The length of the CDR3 is 15 residues. CDR1 is SGHAT, CDR2 FQDESV, per germline (reference sequence). V was clipped by 5 bases and J by 5 bases; unmatched bases: 10.